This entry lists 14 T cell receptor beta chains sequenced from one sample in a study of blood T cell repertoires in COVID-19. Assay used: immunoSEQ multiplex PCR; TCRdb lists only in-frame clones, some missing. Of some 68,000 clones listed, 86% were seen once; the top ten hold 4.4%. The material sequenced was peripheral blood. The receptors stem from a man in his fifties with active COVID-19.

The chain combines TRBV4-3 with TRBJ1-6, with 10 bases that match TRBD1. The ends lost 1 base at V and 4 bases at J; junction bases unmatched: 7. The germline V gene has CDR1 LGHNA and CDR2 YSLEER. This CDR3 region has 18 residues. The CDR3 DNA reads TGCGCCAGCAGCCAAGTTGGGGGACAGGGGTTTTATAATTCACCCCTCCACTTT. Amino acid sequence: CASSQVGGQGFYNSPLHF.

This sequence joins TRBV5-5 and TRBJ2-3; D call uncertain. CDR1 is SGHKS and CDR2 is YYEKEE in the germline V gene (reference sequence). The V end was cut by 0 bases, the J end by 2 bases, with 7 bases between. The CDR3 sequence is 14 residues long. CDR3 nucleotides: TGTGCCAGCAGCTTGGACAGTTACACAGATACGCAGTATTTT. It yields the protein CASSLDSYTDTQYF.

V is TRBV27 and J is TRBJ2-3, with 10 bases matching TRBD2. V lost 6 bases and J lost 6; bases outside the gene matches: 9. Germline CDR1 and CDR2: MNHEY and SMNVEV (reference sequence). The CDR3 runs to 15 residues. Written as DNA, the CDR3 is TGTGCCAGCAGGGTCCTAGCGGGGGCGGCGGATACGCAGTATTTT. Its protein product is CASRVLAGAADTQYF.

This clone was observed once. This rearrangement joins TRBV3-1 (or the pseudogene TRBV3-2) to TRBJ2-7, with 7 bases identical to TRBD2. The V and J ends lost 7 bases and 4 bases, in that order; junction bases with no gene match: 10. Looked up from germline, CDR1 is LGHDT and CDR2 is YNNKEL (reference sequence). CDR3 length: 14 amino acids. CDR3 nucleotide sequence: TGTGCCAGCACCCCCGACTTGGGAGGGTACGAGCAGTACTTC. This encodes CASTPDLGGYEQYF.

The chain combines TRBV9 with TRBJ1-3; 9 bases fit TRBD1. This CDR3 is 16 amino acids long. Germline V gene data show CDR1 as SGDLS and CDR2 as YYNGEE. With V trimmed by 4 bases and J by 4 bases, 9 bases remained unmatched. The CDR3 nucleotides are TGTGCCAGCAGCCCTTCGACAGGGGGGTACGGAAACACCATATATTTT. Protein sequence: CASSPSTGGYGNTIYF.

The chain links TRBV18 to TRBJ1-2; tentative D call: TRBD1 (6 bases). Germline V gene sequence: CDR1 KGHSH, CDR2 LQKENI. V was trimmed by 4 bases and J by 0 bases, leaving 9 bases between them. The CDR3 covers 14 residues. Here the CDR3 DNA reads TGTGCCAGCTCACGGACAGCGACTAACTATGGCTACACCTTC. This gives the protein CASSRTATNYGYTF.

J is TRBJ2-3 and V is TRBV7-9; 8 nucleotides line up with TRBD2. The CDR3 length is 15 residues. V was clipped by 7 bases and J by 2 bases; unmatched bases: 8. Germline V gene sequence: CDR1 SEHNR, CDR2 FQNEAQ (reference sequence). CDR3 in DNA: TGTGCCAGCACCAGGACTAGCAAAAACACAGATACGCAGTATTTT. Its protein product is CASTRTSKNTDTQYF.

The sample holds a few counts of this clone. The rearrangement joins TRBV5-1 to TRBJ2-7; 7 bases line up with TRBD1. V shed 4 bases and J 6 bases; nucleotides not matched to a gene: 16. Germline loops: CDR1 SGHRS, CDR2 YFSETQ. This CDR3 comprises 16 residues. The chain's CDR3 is CASSGARQGRSSEQYF. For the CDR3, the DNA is TGCGCCAGCAGCGGCGCAAGACAGGGAAGAAGCAGCGAGCAGTACTTC.

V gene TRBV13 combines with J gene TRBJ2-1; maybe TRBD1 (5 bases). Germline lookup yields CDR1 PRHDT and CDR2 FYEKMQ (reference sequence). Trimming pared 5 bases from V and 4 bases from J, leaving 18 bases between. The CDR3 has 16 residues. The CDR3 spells CASSTAIGAHYNEQFF. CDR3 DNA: TGTGCCAGCAGCACCGCTATTGGGGCCCATTACAATGAGCAGTTCTTC.

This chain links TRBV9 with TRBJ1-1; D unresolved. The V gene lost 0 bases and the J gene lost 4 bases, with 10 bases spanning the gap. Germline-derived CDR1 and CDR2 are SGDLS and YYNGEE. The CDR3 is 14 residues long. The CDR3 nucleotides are TGTGCCAGCAGCGTAGATCCAGATCGCACTGAAGCTTTCTTT. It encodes CASSVDPDRTEAFF.

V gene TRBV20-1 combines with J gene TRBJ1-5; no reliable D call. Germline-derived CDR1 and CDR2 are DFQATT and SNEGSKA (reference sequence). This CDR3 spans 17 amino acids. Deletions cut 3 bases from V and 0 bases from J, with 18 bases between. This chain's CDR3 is CSASDRREYYSNQPQHF. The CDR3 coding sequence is TGCAGTGCTAGTGATCGGAGGGAATATTATAGCAATCAGCCCCAGCATTTT.

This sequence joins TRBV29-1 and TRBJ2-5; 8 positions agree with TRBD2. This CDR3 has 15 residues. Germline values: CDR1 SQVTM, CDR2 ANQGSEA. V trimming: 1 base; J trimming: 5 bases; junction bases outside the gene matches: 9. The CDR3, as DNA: TGCAGCGTTGAAGTCGGTGCGGGGGGCGCGGAGACCCAGTACTTC. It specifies CSVEVGAGGAETQYF.

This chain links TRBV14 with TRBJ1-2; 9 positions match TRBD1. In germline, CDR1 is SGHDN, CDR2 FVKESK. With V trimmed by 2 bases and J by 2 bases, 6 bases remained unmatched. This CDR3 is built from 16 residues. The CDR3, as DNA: TGTGCCAGCAGCCAAAGGGACAGGGACTACAACTATGGCTACACCTTC. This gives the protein CASSQRDRDYNYGYTF.

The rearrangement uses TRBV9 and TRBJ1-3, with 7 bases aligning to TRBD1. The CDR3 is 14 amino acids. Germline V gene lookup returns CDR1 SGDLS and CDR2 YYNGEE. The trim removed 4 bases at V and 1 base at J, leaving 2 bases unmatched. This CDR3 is CASSTQGSGNTIYF. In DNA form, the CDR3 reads TGTGCCAGCAGCACACAGGGGTCTGGAAACACCATATATTTT.